This TCR beta chain came from a study of early T cells in non-severe SARS-CoV-2 infection. For the study at large: Sequencing of bulk RNA from unsorted whole blood was done, without chain pairing.

General observations from the study: VDJdb matches were skewed toward anti-spike CD8 T cell responses.

In its sample, this clonotype was seen many times. Antigen specificity is unknown. V was pared by 1 base and J by 0 bases, with 7 bases between. Per germline, CDR1 LGHNA and CDR2 YSLEER. The CDR3 is made up of 15 amino acids. The TCR library protocol attached unique molecular identifiers to the individual cDNA molecules. Each CDR3 protein gets one entry after TCRdb re-called the 5' RACE reads with MiXCR. The table lists tens of thousands of distinct CDR3 sequences, around 9.1% of them singletons, with under 10% in the top ten. Specimen: whole blood, collected at baseline. The V and J genes are TRBV4-3 and TRBJ2-1; D is undetermined. The sequence was obtained from an adult who was a healthcare worker with PCR-confirmed SARS-CoV-2 infection or an uninfected control (not recorded which). The CDR3 sequence: CASSQGLNSYNEQFF. As DNA, the CDR3 is TGCGCCAGCAGCCAAGGACTGAACTCCTACAATGAGCAGTTCTTC.